This T cell receptor beta chain was obtained from a study of blood T cell repertoires in COVID-19. Study overall: In each case, the material was cDNA or gDNA derived from T cells, B-cell-depleted T cells, or PBMCs.

Trimming at V came to 7 bases and at J to 4 bases, leaving 6 bases not matched to a gene. The CDR3 sequence is 12 residues long. Germline values: CDR1 SQVTM, CDR2 ANQGSEA. Sequencing was performed with immunoSEQ multiplex PCR; in TCRdb, only in-frame clones are kept and a portion is missing. The sample yields 200,000 to 300,000 clones, around 84% seen once. This clonotype originated in a man in his fifties or sixties with acute or convalescent COVID-19. The chain joins TRBV29-1 to TRBJ1-2, with TRBD1 matching over 7 bases. The sequenced sample was peripheral blood. The CDR3 coding sequence is TGCAGCGCCACGACAGGGCTCTATGGCTACACCTTC. Protein sequence: CSATTGLYGYTF. The full variable domain, completed using reference TRBV29-1 and TRBJ1-2, is SAVISQKPSRDICQRGTSLTIQCQVDSQVTMMFWYRQQPGQSLTLIATANQGSEATYESGFVIDKFPISRPNLTFSTLTVSNMSPEDSSIYLCSATTGLYGYTFGSGTRLTVV.